What follows are 25 T cell receptor beta chains derived from one specimen sequenced in a study of glioma-infiltrating T cells. The iRepertoire nested amplicon-rescue multiplex PCR amplified TCR alpha and beta CDR3s from RNA. MiXCR was run by TCRdb on the multiplex PCR reads, yielding one entry per CDR3 protein. This sample carries 12,000 or so distinct CDR3 sequences, 26% of them seen once, and the ten largest clones take approximately 42%. The material sequenced was glioma tissue, nonneoplastic brain tissue, or PBMCs (not recorded which). The receptors come from a human donor with low-grade glioma or glioblastoma, undergoing nonglioma brain surgery, or in good health (not recorded which).

This clonotype is categorized as medium-sized. The chain links TRBV4-1 to TRBJ2-7; D uncertain. With 1 base removed from V and 3 bases from J, the gap between germline ends came to 7 bases. This CDR3 has 13 amino acids. Germline V gene data show CDR1 as MGHRA and CDR2 as YSYEKL. CDR3 bases: TGCGCCAGCAGCCAAGTTGGCAGCTACGAGCAGTACTTC. This encodes CASSQVGSYEQYF.

The chain couples TRBV11-2 to TRBJ2-1; D tentatively fits TRBD1 or TRBD2 (5 bases each). With 10 bases removed from V and 10 bases from J, the gap between germline ends came to 20 bases. CDR3 length: 13 residues. The germline V gene encodes CDR1 SGHAT and CDR2 FQNNGV. This CDR3 reads CANGKGSSGEQFF. CDR3 nucleotides: TGTGCCAACGGAAAGGGGTCATCGGGGGAGCAGTTCTTC.

As concerns this clonotype: Since a much larger clone is just one base distant, this may be a read error. The chain uses TRBV20-1 and TRBJ1-2; no firm D call. Germline loops: CDR1 DFQATT, CDR2 SNEGSKA (reference sequence). The CDR3 contains 13 residues. The CDR3 DNA reads as TGCGGTGCTAGAGATCTGCCGCGCGAGGGCTACACCTTC. Protein: CGARDLPREGYTF.

Regarding this clonotype: It may be a read error: a sequence one base away is much more abundant. The chain employs TRBV12-3 or TRBV12-4 and TRBJ2-5; D is possibly TRBD2 (5 bases). This CDR3 is 14 amino acids long. Trimming shortened V by 6 bases and J by 2 bases, and 13 bases separated the two germline ends. The CDR3 coding sequence is TGTGCCAGCAGCCCATCGAGGGCTCAAGAGACCCAGTACTTC. Amino acid sequence: CASSPSRAQETQYF.

On this clonotype itself: A single base separates this from a much larger clone, so it may be a read error. The V gene is TRBV20-1, the J gene TRBJ2-7; 9 nucleotides agree with TRBD2. Germline V CDR1 and CDR2: DFQATT, SNEGSKA (reference sequence). The CDR3 is made up of 13 amino acids. The V gene end was trimmed by 5 bases and the J gene end by 7 bases; junction bases not matched to a gene: 9. In DNA form, the CDR3 reads TGCAGTGCTGGGGCGGGAGGGCTTAGGGAGCAGTACTTC. Protein product: CSAGAGGLREQYF.

V gene TRBV19 combines with J gene TRBJ2-7, with D perhaps TRBD1 (5 bases). V was pared by 3 bases and J by 2 bases, with 8 bases between. CDR1 and CDR2 from the germline V gene are LNHDA and SQIVND (reference sequence). This CDR3 comprises 13 residues. The CDR3 DNA is TGTGCCAGTAGTATCCAGGGCACCTACGAGCAGTACTTC. It codes for CASSIQGTYEQYF.

A word on this clonotype: A read error may produce the germline difference seen at one junction end. The chain combines TRBV20-1 with TRBJ2-1; 10 bases fit TRBD2. The CDR3 runs 14 residues. Per the germline V gene, CDR1 is DFQATT and CDR2 is SNEGSKA (reference sequence). The CDR3 spells CSASSGREHNEQFF. In DNA, the CDR3 is TGTAGTGCCAGCAGCGGGAGGGAGCACAATGAGCAGTTCTTC.

This clonotype was observed a handful of times. A clone one base away is much larger, so this may be a read error. J is TRBJ1-2 and V is TRBV20-1; the match to TRBD1 covers 7 bases. The V gene's germline CDR1 is DFQATT and CDR2 SNEGSKA (reference sequence). The ends lost 5 bases at V and 8 bases at J; junction bases unmatched: 8. CDR3 size: 12 residues. CDR3 DNA: TGCAGTGCTGGACAGGATGTGGAGGGCTACACCTTC. Encoded protein: CSAGQDVEGYTF.

The V gene is TRBV11-2, the J gene TRBJ1-5; no clear D gene. The germline V and J ends were trimmed by 4 bases and 4 bases, with 8 bases remaining between them. This CDR3 contains 13 residues. Germline V gene data show CDR1 as SGHAT and CDR2 as FQNNGV. The CDR3: CASSYGGNQPQHF. The CDR3 region has the DNA TGTGCCAGCAGCTACGGAGGGAATCAGCCCCAGCATTTT.

Comment on this clonotype: One end of the junction does not line up with germline, which may come from a read error. The rearrangement joins TRBV28 to TRBJ2-3; 14 positions match TRBD2. Germline lookup yields CDR1 MDHEN and CDR2 SYDVKM. The CDR3 has 17 amino acids. This CDR3 reads CAISESGGLAGGHTQYF. The CDR3 DNA is TGTGCCATCAGTGAATCCGGTGGACTAGCGGGAGGACATACGCAGTATTTT.

This clonotype is medium-sized in the sample. This chain uses TRBV28 with TRBJ2-7, with D possibly TRBD2 on 6 matching bases. The germline V gene encodes CDR1 MDHEN and CDR2 SYDVKM. The CDR3 covers 12 residues. Trimming left V 3 bases short and J 7 bases short, with 10 bases between. CDR3 residues: CASSFTAGEQYF. CDR3 coding DNA: TGTGCCAGCAGTTTCACCGCGGGGGAGCAGTACTTC.

This clonotype was counted ten times or more. V gene TRBV7-9 combines with J gene TRBJ2-7; D is undetermined. The germline V gene has CDR1 SEHNR and CDR2 FQNEAQ (reference sequence). V was shortened by 4 bases and J by 6 bases, with 13 bases between the two germline ends. CDR3 size: 13 residues. DNA of the CDR3: TGTGCCAGCAGCTCTCAAACCAAAAGCGAGCAGTACTTC. Translation: CASSSQTKSEQYF. The variable domain in full, completed from reference TRBV7-9 and TRBJ2-7, reads DTGVSQNPRHKITKRGQNVTFRCDPISEHNRLYWYRQTLGQGPEFLTYFQNEAQLEKSRLLSDRFSAERPKGSFSTLEIQRTEQGDSAMYLCASSSQTKSEQYFGPGTRLTVT.

This clonotype was picked up many times. V usage is TRBV24-1 and J usage is TRBJ1-1, with D possibly being TRBD1 (5 bases). The CDR3 sequence is 14 residues long. CDR1 and CDR2 (germline): KGHDR, SFDVKD. Trimming stripped 7 bases from V and 3 bases from J, with 14 bases between. CDR3 nucleotides: TGTGCCACCAGGGGATCAAGGGGCTACACTGAAGCTTTCTTT. It encodes CATRGSRGYTEAFF.

This clonotype showed up many times. This chain connects TRBV25-1 to TRBJ2-1; perhaps TRBD2 as D (5 bases). The V end was cut by 3 bases, the J end by 14 bases, with 11 bases between. This CDR3 has 11 amino acids. Looked up from germline, CDR1 is MGHDK and CDR2 is SYGVNS. As DNA, the CDR3 is TGTGCCAGCAGTGATGTAGAGCGGAAGTTCTTC. Amino acid sequence: CASSDVERKFF.

About this clonotype: It may be a read error: a sequence one base away is much more abundant. The chain employs TRBV4-1 and TRBJ1-2; D gene unclear. The germline V and J ends were trimmed by 0 bases and 7 bases, with 12 bases remaining between them. Germline V gene sequence: CDR1 MGHRA, CDR2 YSYEKL. This CDR3 has 14 residues. For the CDR3, the DNA is TGCGCCAGCAGCCAAGATAGGGTCGGGGTTGGCTACACCTTC. The encoded protein is CASSQDRVGVGYTF.

This clonotype has a count of ten or more. As DNA, the CDR3 is TGCAGTGCTATCGGGCCAGCCTATGGCTACACCTTC. This encodes CSAIGPAYGYTF. The chain links TRBV20-1 to TRBJ1-2; D is unresolved. Germline values: CDR1 DFQATT, CDR2 SNEGSKA (reference sequence). The germline V and J ends were trimmed by 4 bases and 4 bases, with 10 bases remaining between them. The CDR3 is 12 amino acids.

The CDR3 loop is CASRAGCTQYF. CDR3 nucleotide sequence: TGTGCCAGCCGGGCGGGATGTACGCAGTATTTT. The chain employs TRBV27 and TRBJ2-3; possible D gene TRBD2, 6 bases. CDR3 size: 11 residues. CDR1 MNHEY and CDR2 SMNVEV come from the germline V gene (reference sequence). Trimming removed 8 bases from V and 8 bases from J, with 11 bases in between.

The V and J genes are TRBV11-2 and TRBJ2-1; D may be TRBD2 (5 bases). Per germline, CDR1 SGHAT and CDR2 FQNNGV. The CDR3 covers 13 residues. With 4 bases removed from V and 12 bases from J, the gap between germline ends came to 16 bases. Written as DNA, the CDR3 is TGTGCCAGCAGCTCAATTGCTAGCCGCCCGCAGTTCTTC. Translating gives CASSSIASRPQFF.

A few counts support this clonotype. The J gene is TRBJ2-5, the V gene TRBV7-6, with TRBD2 identical over 7 bases. CDR1 SGHVS and CDR2 FNYEAQ come from the germline V gene. V shed 3 bases, J shed 4 bases, and the junction held 5 bases outside the gene matches. The CDR3 consists of 14 residues. The CDR3 reads CASSLGGLGETQYF. The CDR3 nucleotides read TGTGCCAGCAGCTTGGGAGGGTTGGGAGAGACCCAGTACTTC. Looking up the rest from reference TRBV7-6 and TRBJ2-5 gives the full variable domain: GAGVSQSPRYKVTKRGQDVALRCDPISGHVSLYWYRQALGQGPEFLTYFNYEAQQDKSGLPNDRFSAERPEGSISTLTIQRTEQRDSAMYRCASSLGGLGETQYFGPGTRLLVL.

The CDR3 region is CASSPSFSYEQYF. The CDR3 DNA reads TGTGCCAGCAGCCCGTCCTTCTCCTACGAGCAGTACTTC. The chain couples TRBV12-3 or TRBV12-4 to TRBJ2-7; no clear D gene. Trimming shortened V by 6 bases and J by 0 bases, and 9 bases separated the two germline ends. The CDR3 runs 13 residues.

This clonotype qualifies as large. The CDR3: CASSDGQNTEAFF. The DNA for the CDR3 is TGTGCCAGCAGTGACGGACAGAACACTGAAGCTTTCTTT. The chain employs TRBV6-1 and TRBJ1-1, with D maybe TRBD1 (5 bases). This CDR3 contains 13 residues. The germline V gene has CDR1 MNHNS and CDR2 SASEGT. The germline V and J ends were trimmed by 3 bases and 1 base, with 6 bases remaining between them.

A remark on this clonotype: This may come from a read error, since a much larger clone is one base off. The chain has TRBV28 and TRBJ1-1; the D is unclear. This CDR3 has 14 residues. The germline V gene encodes CDR1 MDHEN and CDR2 SYDVKM. Deletions cut 1 base from V and 3 bases from J, with 9 bases between. The CDR3 DNA reads TGTGCCAGCAGTTTATCCACTTATTACACTGAAGCTTTCTTT. Protein sequence: CASSLSTYYTEAFF.

Within the sample, this clonotype is medium-sized. The chain employs TRBV20-1 and TRBJ1-1; tentative D call: TRBD1 (6 bases). The CDR3 has 14 residues. Germline loops: CDR1 DFQATT, CDR2 SNEGSKA (reference sequence). Trimming pared 3 bases from V and 3 bases from J, leaving 14 bases between. CDR3 nucleotide sequence: TGCAGTGCTAGCGAAACCTCAGGGGACACTGAAGCTTTCTTT. As protein: CSASETSGDTEAFF.

This clonotype was seen ten or more times. The rearrangement links TRBV24-1 to TRBJ1-5, with 9 bases identical to TRBD1. The V gene end was trimmed by 1 base and the J gene end by 4 bases; junction bases not matched to a gene: 7. CDR1 is KGHDR, CDR2 SFDVKD, per germline. This CDR3 is built from 17 residues. CDR3 sequence: CATSDFWTGEENQPQHF. The CDR3 DNA sequence: TGTGCCACCAGTGATTTCTGGACAGGGGAGGAAAATCAGCCCCAGCATTTT.

This clonotype appeared a few times. The junction and the germline gene differ at one end; a read error may be behind it. The chain has TRBV20-1 and TRBJ2-2; tentatively, D is TRBD2 (6 bases). This CDR3 is 16 amino acids long. Germline loops: CDR1 DFQATT, CDR2 SNEGSKA (reference sequence). CDR3 bases: TGCAGTGCTAGAGATCTTGGGACGGGAGACACCTGGGAGCTGTTTTTT. Protein sequence: CSARDLGTGDTWELFF.